This is a list of T cell receptor beta chains from one sample in a study of STAT3 mutations in large granular lymphocyte leukemia. Here immunoSEQ multiplex PCR was the method, and the copy in TCRdb shows in-frame clones only, minus some. Altogether about 42,000 clones are present, about 81% being singletons, with the ten largest covering around 0.43%. The sequenced sample was PBMCs. Source of these receptors: a human donor with T large granular lymphocyte leukemia. Some clones in this sample may be carry-over from other donors' samples. Each CDR3 is given with its conserved first and last residue. Fields, in order: V gene, D gene, clone size, J gene, CDR3 DNA, CDR3 protein. The D gene is left open where the match is weak. Expanded clones are given a class, and other clones once, few, many or no size at all.

V: TRBV6-6; D: .; size: .; J: TRBJ2-3; DNA: TGTGCCAGCAGTTACGCTAGCAGCTACACAGATACGCAGTATTTT; CDR3: CASSYASSYTDTQYF
V: TRBV28; D: TRBD1; size: .; J: TRBJ1-2; DNA: TGTGCCAGCAGTTCCCCGGGACAGGGGGCCTATGGCTACACCTTC; CDR3: CASSSPGQGAYGYTF
V: TRBV5-6; D: TRBD1; size: .; J: TRBJ1-6; DNA: TGTGCCAGCAGCTTTAGGACAGGGGATAATTCACCCCTCCACTTT; CDR3: CASSFRTGDNSPLHF
V: TRBV13; D: .; size: once; J: TRBJ2-6; DNA: TGTGCCAGCAGCTTCCGGCGTGGGGCCAACGTCCTGACTTTC; CDR3: CASSFRRGANVLTF
V: TRBV7-9; D: .; size: .; J: TRBJ1-5; DNA: TGTGCCAGCAGCTCGGCAACTCAATTAGGGCCCCAGCATTTT; CDR3: CASSSATQLGPQHF
V: TRBV11-2; D: .; size: .; J: TRBJ1-2; DNA: TGTGCCAGCAGCTTAGGTTTAGGGAACTATGGCTACACCTTC; CDR3: CASSLGLGNYGYTF
V: TRBV19; D: .; size: .; J: TRBJ1-2; DNA: TGTGCCAATGCCGACAGCCTCTATGGCTACACCTTC; CDR3: CANADSLYGYTF
V: TRBV6-5; D: .; size: .; J: TRBJ2-2; DNA: TGTGCCAGCAGTTACACCCGGACAAACACCGGGGAGCTGTTTTTT; CDR3: CASSYTRTNTGELFF
V: TRBV6-5; D: .; size: .; J: TRBJ2-3; DNA: TGTGCCAGCAAGCCTTCGGGGGCCCGGGGGGATACGCAGTATTTT; CDR3: CASKPSGARGDTQYF
V: TRBV4-1; D: TRBD1; size: few; J: TRBJ1-4; DNA: TGCGCCAGCAGCAAGACGTGGACAGGGGTCGAAAAACTGTTTTTT; CDR3: CASSKTWTGVEKLFF
V: TRBV14; D: .; size: .; J: TRBJ1-1; DNA: TGTGCCAGCAGCCAAGTATGGGCGCCTAGGAACACTGAAGCTTTCTTT; CDR3: CASSQVWAPRNTEAFF
V: TRBV4-2; D: TRBD1; size: few; J: TRBJ2-2; DNA: TGTGCCAGCAGCCAAGGGACAGGCACCGGGGAGCTGTTTTTT; CDR3: CASSQGTGTGELFF
V: TRBV11-2; D: .; size: .; J: TRBJ2-1; DNA: TGTGCCAGCAGACGACTCGGGTCCTCCTACAATGAGCAGTTCTTC; CDR3: CASRRLGSSYNEQFF
V: TRBV19; D: .; size: once; J: TRBJ1-2; DNA: TGTGCCAGTAGTCCCTTCGCCGTAGACTATGGCTACACCTTC; CDR3: CASSPFAVDYGYTF
V: TRBV10-3; D: TRBD1; size: .; J: TRBJ1-1; DNA: TGTGCCAGCACGGGACAGGGGGCCTCTGAAGCTTTCTTT; CDR3: CASTGQGASEAFF
V: TRBV25-1; D: TRBD1; size: few; J: TRBJ1-1; DNA: TGTGCCAGCAATGGACAGGGTCGAGCTTTCTTT; CDR3: CASNGQGRAFF
V: TRBV27; D: .; size: .; J: TRBJ1-5; DNA: TGTGCCAGCAGTTTACAGGGAACTTTGATCCAGCCCCAGCATTTT; CDR3: CASSLQGTLIQPQHF
V: TRBV7-9; D: .; size: .; J: TRBJ1-5; DNA: TGTGCCAGCAGCGGAGGGGTGGGGGGAGGTCAGCCCCAGCATTTT; CDR3: CASSGGVGGGQPQHF
V: TRBV5-1; D: .; size: .; J: TRBJ1-1; DNA: TGCGCCAGCAGCGAGGACATGAACACTGAAGCTTTCTTT; CDR3: CASSEDMNTEAFF
V: TRBV6-5; D: .; size: .; J: TRBJ1-2; DNA: TGTGCCAGCAGTGCCTCAAGGGTCTATGGCTACACCTTC; CDR3: CASSASRVYGYTF
V: TRBV5-1; D: TRBD1; size: .; J: TRBJ1-2; DNA: TGCGCCAGCAGCTACTCGACAGGGGACTATGGCTACACCTTC; CDR3: CASSYSTGDYGYTF
V: TRBV4-2; D: TRBD1; size: .; J: TRBJ2-1; DNA: TGTGCCAGCAGCCAACCACAGGGGGACAATGAGCAGTTCTTC; CDR3: CASSQPQGDNEQFF
V: TRBV15; D: .; size: .; J: TRBJ2-2; DNA: TGTGCCACCAGCAGAGGGACAGCCACCGGGGAGCTGTTTTTT; CDR3: CATSRGTATGELFF
V: TRBV11-2; D: .; size: .; J: TRBJ1-5; DNA: TGTGCCAGCAGCTTCGCCAATCAGCCCCAGCATTTT; CDR3: CASSFANQPQHF
V: TRBV11-2; D: TRBD1; size: .; J: TRBJ1-4; DNA: TGTGCCAGCAGCTTACGACAGGGTAATGAAAAACTGTTTTTT; CDR3: CASSLRQGNEKLFF
V: TRBV30; D: TRBD1; size: .; J: TRBJ1-5; DNA: TGTGCCTGGAGCGCAGACAGGGGTTATCAGCCCCAGCATTTT; CDR3: CAWSADRGYQPQHF
V: TRBV5-1; D: TRBD2; size: .; J: TRBJ2-5; DNA: TGCGTCAGCAGCTCAGGGACTAGTGGAGAGACCCAGTACTTC; CDR3: CVSSSGTSGETQYF
V: TRBV11-2; D: TRBD1; size: .; J: TRBJ1-1; DNA: TGTGCCAGCAGCTTCGCGGGACAGAAGGGGAGCACTGAAGCTTTCTTT; CDR3: CASSFAGQKGSTEAFF
V: TRBV19; D: TRBD2; size: .; J: TRBJ2-5; DNA: TGTGCCAGTACCTTGACTAGCGGGCCACAAGAGACCCAGTACTTC; CDR3: CASTLTSGPQETQYF
V: TRBV9; D: TRBD1; size: .; J: TRBJ2-3; DNA: TGTGCCAGCAGCGCCGGACAGGGCACAGATACGCAGTATTTT; CDR3: CASSAGQGTDTQYF
V: TRBV5-1; D: .; size: .; J: TRBJ1-4; DNA: TGCGCCAGCAGCCGGAGGGCAGGGATCGCTGAAAAACTGTTTTTT; CDR3: CASSRRAGIAEKLFF
V: TRBV6-5; D: .; size: .; J: TRBJ2-7; DNA: TGTGCCAGCAGTTACCAAACGGGACGGACATACGAGCAGTACTTC; CDR3: CASSYQTGRTYEQYF
V: TRBV10-2; D: .; size: .; J: TRBJ1-1; DNA: TGCGCCAGCAGTGAGGGAAACACTGAAGCTTTCTTT; CDR3: CASSEGNTEAFF
V: TRBV10-3; D: .; size: .; J: TRBJ2-3; DNA: TGTGCCATCCGGGGGGCTTTTAGCACAGATACGCAGTATTTT; CDR3: CAIRGAFSTDTQYF
V: TRBV19; D: .; size: .; J: TRBJ2-3; DNA: TGTGCCAGTAGTCTAGGGGTTTCCACAGATACGCAGTATTTT; CDR3: CASSLGVSTDTQYF
V: TRBV2; D: .; size: .; J: TRBJ2-3; DNA: TGTGCCAGCAGTGTTGGGTTCCCGGGAAATACGCAGTATTTT; CDR3: CASSVGFPGNTQYF
V: TRBV28; D: .; size: .; J: TRBJ1-5; DNA: TGTGCCAGCAGTCCCCTCACAGGGCAGAGGCAGCCCCAGCATTTT; CDR3: CASSPLTGQRQPQHF
V: TRBV6-5; D: TRBD2; size: once; J: TRBJ2-3; DNA: TGTGCCAGCAGTTTCACTAGCGGGGGCGGGGATACGCAGTATTTT; CDR3: CASSFTSGGGDTQYF
V: TRBV7-9; D: .; size: .; J: TRBJ1-1; DNA: TGTGCCAGCAGTACGACCATGAACACTGAAGCTTTCTTT; CDR3: CASSTTMNTEAFF
V: TRBV6-5; D: .; size: few; J: TRBJ1-2; DNA: TGTGCCAGCTACCAGGGGAAGGGCTATGGCTACACCTTC; CDR3: CASYQGKGYGYTF
V: TRBV5-1; D: .; size: once; J: TRBJ1-1; DNA: TGCGCCAGCAGCCTTGACAAGAACACTGAAGCTTTCTTT; CDR3: CASSLDKNTEAFF
V: TRBV15; D: TRBD2; size: .; J: TRBJ2-3; DNA: TGTGCCACCAGCAACACTAGCGGGGGCACAGATACGCAGTATTTT; CDR3: CATSNTSGGTDTQYF
V: TRBV11-2; D: .; size: .; J: TRBJ1-1; DNA: TGTGCCAGCAGCTCCTTCGTCGGGATGAACACTGAAGCTTTCTTT; CDR3: CASSSFVGMNTEAFF
V: TRBV5-4; D: .; size: .; J: TRBJ1-1; DNA: TGTGCCAGCAGCTTGGCTCGGGGTTCCACTGAAGCTTTCTTT; CDR3: CASSLARGSTEAFF
V: TRBV4-2; D: TRBD1; size: .; J: TRBJ1-5; DNA: TGTGCCAGCAGTCTAACAGGGGGAGAAGATCAGCCCCAGCATTTT; CDR3: CASSLTGGEDQPQHF
V: TRBV4-3; D: .; size: .; J: TRBJ1-5; DNA: TGCGCCAGCAGCCAAGAGCGACAAGCAACCGGAGTTCAGCCCCAGCATTTT; CDR3: CASSQERQATGVQPQHF
V: TRBV6-6; D: .; size: .; J: TRBJ2-7; DNA: TGTGCCAGCCAAGGGGCAGCTCCGTCCTACGAGCAGTACTTC; CDR3: CASQGAAPSYEQYF
V: TRBV28; D: .; size: .; J: TRBJ1-5; DNA: TGTGCCAGCAGTTTAGGCATAGGCCGTAGCAATCAGCCCCAGCATTTT; CDR3: CASSLGIGRSNQPQHF
V: TRBV5-1; D: TRBD2; size: .; J: TRBJ2-1; DNA: TGCGCCAGCAGCTTGGATAGCGGGGAGTACAATGAGCAGTTCTTC; CDR3: CASSLDSGEYNEQFF
V: TRBV28; D: .; size: .; J: TRBJ1-1; DNA: TGTGCCAGCAGTTCCGCTGGTGCTGGGGGGCGAGGCACTGAAGCTTTCTTT; CDR3: CASSSAGAGGRGTEAFF
V: TRBV6-5; D: .; size: .; J: TRBJ1-2; DNA: TGTGCCAGCAGCCGAGACAGAAACTATGGCTACACCTTC; CDR3: CASSRDRNYGYTF
V: TRBV9; D: .; size: .; J: TRBJ2-5; DNA: TGTGCCAGCAGCCCAGAGGGTGGAGAGACCCAGTACTTC; CDR3: CASSPEGGETQYF
V: TRBV7-9; D: .; size: .; J: TRBJ1-6; DNA: TGTGCCAGCAGCCAAGACAGCCAGGATGATTCACCCCTCCACTTT; CDR3: CASSQDSQDDSPLHF
V: TRBV28; D: .; size: .; J: TRBJ1-5; DNA: TGTGCCACCGGCCGAAGTAATCAGCCCCAGCATTTT; CDR3: CATGRSNQPQHF
V: TRBV5-6; D: .; size: .; J: TRBJ1-2; DNA: TGTGCCAGCAGCCCCCGATTAGCGTCTCACTATGGCTACACCTTC; CDR3: CASSPRLASHYGYTF
V: TRBV11-2; D: .; size: .; J: TRBJ2-5; DNA: TGTGCCAGCAGCAAGGGGGGAGGGGAGACCCAGTACTTC; CDR3: CASSKGGGETQYF